Below, 17 T cell receptor beta chains from the same sample are listed, as sequenced in a study of cytomegalovirus exposure and HLA in healthy donors (dated by TCRdb to 2017 to 2019). The library relied on the immunoSEQ multiplex PCR assay. For the multiplex PCR, a mixture combining 60 forward primers for TCR Vbeta segments and 13 reverse primers for TCR Jbeta segments was used. This immuneACCESS table, as held by TCRdb, lists in-frame sequences with V and J called but not all clones. Of the missing ones, under half trace to an unresolved V gene in checked studies; the others have no known cause. The sample data list about 110,000 clones, and more than 65% of these were observed just once. Roughly 3.9% of the sample lies in the top ten. Sequenced material: PBMCs. The receptors derive from a male donor in good health and CMV-seronegative.

The chain's CDR3 is CSVEGVLTDTQYF. The CDR3 DNA reads as TGCAGCGTTGAAGGAGTGCTCACAGATACGCAGTATTTT. The chain carries TRBV29-1 and TRBJ2-3; D is uncertain. Trimming removed 1 base at V and 2 bases at J, with 7 bases between. The germline V gene encodes CDR1 SQVTM and CDR2 ANQGSEA. The CDR3 runs to 13 residues.

The genes are TRBV29-1 and TRBJ1-2; the D is unclear. The V end lost 1 base, the J end lost 0 bases, and 9 bases lay between the germline ends. This CDR3 comprises 14 residues. Germline V CDR1 and CDR2: SQVTM, ANQGSEA. CDR3 loop: CSVEGPRTNYGYTF. CDR3 nucleotides: TGCAGCGTTGAAGGGCCCAGGACTAACTATGGCTACACCTTC.

The rearrangement uses TRBV6-5 and TRBJ2-5; maybe TRBD2 (5 bases). Per germline, CDR1 MNHEY and CDR2 SVGAGI. CDR3 length equals 15 residues. Trimming took off 0 bases at V and 11 bases at J, with 19 bases between the two ends. CDR3 amino acids: CASSYSFEGIGEQYF. In DNA, the CDR3 is TGTGCCAGCAGTTACTCGTTTGAGGGTATCGGAGAGCAGTACTTC.

This clone was picked up one time. The chain carries TRBV2 and TRBJ2-7; tentative D call: TRBD1 (5 bases). Trimming left V 6 bases short and J 6 bases short, with 12 bases between. CDR3 length equals 12 residues. The germline V gene encodes CDR1 SNHLY and CDR2 FYNNEI. This chain's CDR3 is CASRRGSGEQYF. CDR3 in DNA: TGTGCCAGCAGAAGGGGTTCAGGCGAGCAGTACTTC.

This clone was seen a single time. The rearrangement joins TRBV5-1 to TRBJ1-4, with 7 positions matching TRBD1. V shed 0 bases, J shed 0 bases, and the junction held 8 bases outside the gene matches. The CDR3 has 18 residues. Germline CDR1 SGHRS, CDR2 YFSETQ. The CDR3 reads CASSLEVGGPATNEKLFF. In DNA, the CDR3 is TGCGCCAGCAGCTTGGAAGTAGGGGGCCCAGCAACTAATGAAAAACTGTTTTTT. Full variable domain (remainder filled in from reference TRBV5-1 and TRBJ1-4): KAGVTQTPRYLIKTRGQQVTLSCSPISGHRSVSWYQQTPGQGLQFLFEYFSETQRNKGNFPGRFSGRQFSNSRSEMNVSTLELGDSALYLCASSLEVGGPATNEKLFFGSGTQLSVL.

The rearrangement uses TRBV11-2 and TRBJ2-7, with a possible D match to TRBD2 (6 bases). The CDR3 covers 17 residues. V lost 1 base, J lost 0 bases, and 16 bases lay in between. Per germline, CDR1 SGHAT and CDR2 FQNNGV. CDR3 in amino acids: CASSLGGLATSSYEQYF. Here the CDR3 DNA reads TGTGCCAGCAGCTTAGGGGGACTCGCAACCAGCTCCTACGAGCAGTACTTC.

The chain has TRBV19 and TRBJ2-1, with a possible D match to TRBD2 (6 bases). Germline V gene lookup returns CDR1 LNHDA and CDR2 SQIVND (reference sequence). V was clipped by 7 bases and J by 4 bases, with 14 bases between them. The CDR3 has 14 residues. CDR3 sequence: CASKTEGQYNEQFF. The DNA for the CDR3 is TGTGCCAGTAAGACGGAGGGCCAGTACAATGAGCAGTTCTTC.

This sequence joins TRBV30 and TRBJ1-5, with 9 bases aligning to TRBD1. V shed 0 bases, J shed 9 bases, and the junction held 9 bases outside the gene matches. Germline lookup yields CDR1 GTSNPN and CDR2 SVGIG (reference sequence). This CDR3 region has 15 residues. This CDR3 reads CAWSVRGTGFRPQHF. CDR3 coding DNA: TGTGCCTGGAGTGTACGAGGGACAGGGTTTAGGCCCCAGCATTTT. The variable domain in full, completed from reference TRBV30 and TRBJ1-5, reads SQTIHQWPATLVQPVGSPLSLECTVEGTSNPNLYWYRQAAGRGLQLLFYSVGIGQISSEVPQNLSASRPQDRQFILSSKKLLLSDSGFYLCAWSVRGTGFRPQHFGDGTRLSIL.

The gene calls are TRBV27 and TRBJ1-2; 9 positions match TRBD1. This CDR3 has 14 residues. Germline trimming cut 5 bases from V and 7 bases from J; bases unmatched to any gene: 8. CDR1 MNHEY and CDR2 SMNVEV come from the germline V gene (reference sequence). For the CDR3, the DNA is TGTGCCAGCAGTCCTGGGACAGGGATCGGTGGCTACACCTTC. It encodes CASSPGTGIGGYTF.

V usage is TRBV7-9 and J usage is TRBJ1-1, with TRBD1 as a possible D gene (6 bases). The V and J ends lost 5 bases and 3 bases respectively, with 13 bases between them. The CDR3 sequence is 14 residues long. Germline CDR1 is SEHNR and CDR2 is FQNEAQ (reference sequence). CDR3 region: CASSTYREHTEAFF. The CDR3, as DNA: TGTGCCAGCAGCACCTACAGGGAGCACACTGAAGCTTTCTTT.

This chain joins TRBV27 and TRBJ1-5; no reliable D call. Germline-derived CDR1 and CDR2 are MNHEY and SMNVEV (reference sequence). V lost 3 bases and J 0 bases, leaving 6 bases between the germline ends. The CDR3 sequence is 14 residues long. In DNA, the CDR3 is TGTGCCAGCAGTTTTGGGCTTAGCAATCAGCCCCAGCATTTT. Amino acids: CASSFGLSNQPQHF.

DNA of the CDR3: TGTGCCAGCAGTTTAACAAATCAGGTTTATGGCTACACCTTC. This sequence encodes CASSLTNQVYGYTF. The chain has TRBV27 and TRBJ1-2; the D is unclear. V lost 2 bases to trimming and J lost 5 bases, with 12 bases between them. This CDR3 comprises 14 residues. Germline CDR1 and CDR2: MNHEY and SMNVEV (reference sequence).

This clone came up a few times. The V gene is TRBV27, the J gene TRBJ2-7; possibly TRBD2 for D (6 bases). Trimming removed 11 bases at V and 0 bases at J, with 14 bases between. This CDR3 region has 13 residues. Germline loops: CDR1 MNHEY, CDR2 SMNVEV (reference sequence). The CDR3 reads CASKSGSSYEQYF. For the CDR3, the DNA is TGTGCCTCCAAATCCGGGAGCTCCTACGAGCAGTACTTC.

V and J are TRBV6-1 and TRBJ2-3, with TRBD2 matching 7 bases. This CDR3 comprises 15 residues. Germline trimming cut 4 bases from V and 0 bases from J; bases unmatched to any gene: 4. Germline values: CDR1 MNHNS, CDR2 SASEGT. The CDR3 region is CASSGLAASTDTQYF. CDR3 bases: TGTGCCAGCAGTGGGCTAGCGGCTAGCACAGATACGCAGTATTTT.

This sequence joins TRBV27 and TRBJ1-1, with D uncertain. CDR1 MNHEY and CDR2 SMNVEV come from the germline V gene (reference sequence). The CDR3 totals 13 residues. V was pared by 6 bases and J by 0 bases, with 8 bases between. The CDR3: CASRPYMNTEAFF. DNA of the CDR3: TGTGCCAGCAGACCCTATATGAACACTGAAGCTTTCTTT.

The chain has TRBV6-5 and TRBJ2-7; the D gene is possibly TRBD1 (6 bases). Germline CDR1 MNHEY, CDR2 SVGAGI. The V and J ends lost 2 bases and 6 bases respectively, with 17 bases between them. The CDR3 is made up of 15 amino acids. The CDR3 DNA follows: TGTGCCAGCAGTTACATAAGGGACAATTTGGGCGAGCAGTACTTC. Protein product: CASSYIRDNLGEQYF.

The rearrangement joins TRBV11-2 to TRBJ2-1; D is possibly TRBD1 (5 bases). The CDR3 is made up of 15 amino acids. The V gene lost 1 base and the J gene lost 0 bases, with 7 bases spanning the gap. The germline gives CDR1 SGHAT, CDR2 FQNNGV. This CDR3 reads CASSLVDSSYNEQFF. The CDR3 bases are TGTGCCAGCAGCTTAGTCGACAGCTCCTACAATGAGCAGTTCTTC.